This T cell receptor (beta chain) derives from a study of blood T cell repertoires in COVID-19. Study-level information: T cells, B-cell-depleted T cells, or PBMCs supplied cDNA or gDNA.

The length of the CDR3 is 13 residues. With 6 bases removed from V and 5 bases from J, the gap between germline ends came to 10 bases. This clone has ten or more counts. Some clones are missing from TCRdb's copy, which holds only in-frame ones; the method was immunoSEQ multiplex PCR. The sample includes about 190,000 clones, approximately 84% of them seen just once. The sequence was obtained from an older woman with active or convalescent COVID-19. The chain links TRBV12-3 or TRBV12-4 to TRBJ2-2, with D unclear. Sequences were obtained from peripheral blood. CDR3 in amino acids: CASSPLRTGELFF. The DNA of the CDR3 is TGTGCCAGCAGCCCCTTGAGGACCGGGGAGCTGTTTTTT.